This T cell receptor beta chain was retrieved from a study of PD-1 blockade in classical Hodgkin lymphoma. The table came from immunoSEQ multiplex PCR; TCRdb's copy has only in-frame clones and leaves some out. Of roughly 50,000 clones listed, around nine tenths are singletons. This sample's time point: cycle 4 day 1 (C4D1), after about 6 weeks of nivolumab. Every patient experienced relapse after autologous stem cell transplantation, and brentuximab vedotin exposure varied. This CDR3 region has 15 residues. V was trimmed by 6 bases and J by 8 bases, leaving 22 bases between them. Germline values: CDR1 ENHRY, CDR2 SYGVKD.

The chain uses TRBV10-3 and TRBJ1-2, with D maybe TRBD1 (5 bases). The input for sequencing was peripheral blood mononuclear cells (PBMCs), taken before the fourth cycle of nivolumab. This TCR was recovered from a human donor with classical Hodgkin lymphoma. CDR3 nucleotides: TGTGCCATCAGCGCCGCGGACATCCAAGAGAGGGGCTACACCTTC. Translated, it gives CAISAADIQERGYTF.